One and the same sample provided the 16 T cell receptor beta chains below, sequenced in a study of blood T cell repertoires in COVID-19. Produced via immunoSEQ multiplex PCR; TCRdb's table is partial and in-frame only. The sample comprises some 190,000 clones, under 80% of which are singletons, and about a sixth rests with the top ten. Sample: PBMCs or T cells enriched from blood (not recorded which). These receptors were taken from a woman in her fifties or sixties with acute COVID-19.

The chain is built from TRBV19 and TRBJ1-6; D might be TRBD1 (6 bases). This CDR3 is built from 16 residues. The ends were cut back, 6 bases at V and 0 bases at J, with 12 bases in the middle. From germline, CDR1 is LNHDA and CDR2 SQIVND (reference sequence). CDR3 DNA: TGTGCCAGTAGCCAAGACAGGAGCTCCTATAATTCACCCCTCCACTTT. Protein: CASSQDRSSYNSPLHF.

DNA of the CDR3: TGTGCCATCCTCGATGGAAGCGTGAACACTGAAGCTTTCTTT. It codes for CAILDGSVNTEAFF. The chain links TRBV10-3 to TRBJ1-1; D is uncertain. Per the germline V gene, CDR1 is ENHRY and CDR2 is SYGVKD. CDR3 size: 14 residues. V dropped 8 bases and J dropped 0 bases, with 13 bases sitting between them.

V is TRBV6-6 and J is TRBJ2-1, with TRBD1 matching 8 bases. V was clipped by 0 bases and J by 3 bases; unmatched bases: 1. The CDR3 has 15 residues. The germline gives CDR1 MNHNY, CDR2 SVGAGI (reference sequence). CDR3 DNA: TGTGCCAGCAGTTACTCGGACAGGGACTACAATGAGCAGTTCTTC. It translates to CASSYSDRDYNEQFF.

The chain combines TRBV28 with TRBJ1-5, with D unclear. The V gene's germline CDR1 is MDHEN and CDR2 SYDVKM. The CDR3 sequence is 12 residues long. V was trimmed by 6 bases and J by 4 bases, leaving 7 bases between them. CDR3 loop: CASSIGNQPQHF. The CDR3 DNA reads TGTGCCAGCAGCATCGGGAATCAGCCCCAGCATTTT. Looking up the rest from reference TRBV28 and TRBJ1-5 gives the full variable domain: DVKVTQSSRYLVKRTGEKVFLECVQDMDHENMFWYRQDPGLGLRLIYFSYDVKMKEKGDIPEGYSVSREKKERFSLILESASTNQTSMYLCASSIGNQPQHFGDGTRLSIL.

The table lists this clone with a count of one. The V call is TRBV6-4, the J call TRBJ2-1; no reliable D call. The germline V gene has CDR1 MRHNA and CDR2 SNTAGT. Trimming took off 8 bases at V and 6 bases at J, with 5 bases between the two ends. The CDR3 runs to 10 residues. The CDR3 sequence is CASGPNEQFF. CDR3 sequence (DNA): TGTGCCAGCGGCCCCAATGAGCAGTTCTTC.

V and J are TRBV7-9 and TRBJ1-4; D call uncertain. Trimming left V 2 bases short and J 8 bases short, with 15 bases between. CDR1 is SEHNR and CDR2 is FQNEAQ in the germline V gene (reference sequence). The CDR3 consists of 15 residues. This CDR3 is CASSLNWRVGEKLFF. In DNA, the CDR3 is TGTGCCAGCAGCTTAAACTGGAGGGTTGGGGAAAAACTGTTTTTT.

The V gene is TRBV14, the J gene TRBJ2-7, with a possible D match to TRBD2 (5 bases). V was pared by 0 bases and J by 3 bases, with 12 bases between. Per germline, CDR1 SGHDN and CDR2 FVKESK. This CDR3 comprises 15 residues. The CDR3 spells CASSQDLASFYEQYV. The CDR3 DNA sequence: TGTGCCAGCAGCCAAGATCTGGCTAGCTTCTACGAGCAGTACGTC.

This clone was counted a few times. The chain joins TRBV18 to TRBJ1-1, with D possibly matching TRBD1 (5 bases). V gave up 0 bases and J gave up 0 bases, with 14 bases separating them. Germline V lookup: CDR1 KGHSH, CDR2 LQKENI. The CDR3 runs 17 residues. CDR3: CASSPPGQVSLNTEAFF. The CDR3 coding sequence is TGTGCCAGCTCACCACCGGGGCAGGTCAGTTTGAACACTGAAGCTTTCTTT.

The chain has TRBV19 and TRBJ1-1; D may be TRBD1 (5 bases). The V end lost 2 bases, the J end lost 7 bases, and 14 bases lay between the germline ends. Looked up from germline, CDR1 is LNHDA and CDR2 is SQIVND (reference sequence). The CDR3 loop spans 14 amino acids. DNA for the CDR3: TGTGCCAGTAGTATATCACCAGGGCTGGGTGAAGCTTTCTTT. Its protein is CASSISPGLGEAFF.

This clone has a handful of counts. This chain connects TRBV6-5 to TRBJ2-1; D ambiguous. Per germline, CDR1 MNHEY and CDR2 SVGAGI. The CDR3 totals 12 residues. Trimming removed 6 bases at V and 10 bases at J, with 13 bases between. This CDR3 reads CASRTPGREQFF. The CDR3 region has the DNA TGTGCCAGCAGGACCCCAGGTAGGGAGCAGTTCTTC.

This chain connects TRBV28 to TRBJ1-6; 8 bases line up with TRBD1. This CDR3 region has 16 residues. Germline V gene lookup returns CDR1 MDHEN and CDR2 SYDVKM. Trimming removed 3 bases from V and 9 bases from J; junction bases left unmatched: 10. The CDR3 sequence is CASSFQGAGVGSPLHF. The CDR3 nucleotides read TGTGCCAGCAGTTTTCAGGGGGCAGGGGTAGGTTCACCCCTCCACTTT.

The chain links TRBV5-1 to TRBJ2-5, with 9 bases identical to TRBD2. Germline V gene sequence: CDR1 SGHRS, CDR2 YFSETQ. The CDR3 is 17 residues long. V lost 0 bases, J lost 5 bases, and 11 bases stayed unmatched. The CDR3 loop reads CASSLGERGVTFETQYF. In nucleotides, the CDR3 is TGCGCCAGCAGCTTGGGAGAGCGGGGGGTGACATTTGAGACCCAGTACTTC.

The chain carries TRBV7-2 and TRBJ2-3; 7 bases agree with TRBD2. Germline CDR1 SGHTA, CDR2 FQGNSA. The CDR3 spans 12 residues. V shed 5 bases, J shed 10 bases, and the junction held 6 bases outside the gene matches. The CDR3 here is CASSASSGAQYF. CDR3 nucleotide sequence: TGTGCCAGCAGCGCCTCTAGCGGCGCGCAGTATTTT.

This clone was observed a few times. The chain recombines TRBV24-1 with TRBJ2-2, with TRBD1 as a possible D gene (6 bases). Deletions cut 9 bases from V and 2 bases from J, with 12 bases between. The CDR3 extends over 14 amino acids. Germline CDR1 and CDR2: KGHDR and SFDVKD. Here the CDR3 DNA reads TGTGCCACCGGACAGCCGGGTAACACCGGGGAGCTGTTTTTT. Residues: CATGQPGNTGELFF.

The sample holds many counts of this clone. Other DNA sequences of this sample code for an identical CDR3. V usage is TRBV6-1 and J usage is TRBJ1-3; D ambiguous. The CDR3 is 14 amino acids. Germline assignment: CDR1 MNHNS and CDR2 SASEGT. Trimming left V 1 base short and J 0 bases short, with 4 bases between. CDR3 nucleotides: TGTGCCAGCAGTGAAGGGAGCTCTGGAAACACCATATATTTT. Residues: CASSEGSSGNTIYF.

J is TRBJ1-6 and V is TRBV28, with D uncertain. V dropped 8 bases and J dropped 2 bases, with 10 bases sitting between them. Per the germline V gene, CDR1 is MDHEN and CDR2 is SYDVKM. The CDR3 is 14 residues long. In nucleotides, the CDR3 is TGTGCCAGCGAGGGTTTCGCCTATAATTCACCCCTCCACTTT. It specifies CASEGFAYNSPLHF.